This T cell receptor beta chain was captured in a study of PD-L1 blockade in urothelial cancer. Background on the study: From 0 to 3 prior chemotherapy regimens had been given to the patients.

About this clone: Antigen specificity is unknown.

Regarding the study as a whole: At the 3-week point, tumor-associated blood clones expanded more in durable-benefit patients.

As for time point: pretreatment peripheral blood. The cohort comprised individuals with locally advanced or metastatic urothelial carcinoma. Germline V CDR1 and CDR2: SGHTA, FQGTGA. Trimming took off 2 bases at V and 6 bases at J, with 20 bases between the two ends. The CDR3 spans 17 residues. TCR analog templates of synthetic origin were spiked into each PCR. Only in-frame clones appear in the TCRdb table, and some are missing; sequencing was by immunoSEQ multiplex PCR. Among about 130,000 clones, 65% to 85% were seen once, and the ten largest hold roughly 3.2%. The source of this sequence is a man in his fifties or sixties with urothelial cancer. The sequencing used PBMCs, collected around atezolizumab (anti-PD-L1) treatment. The J gene is TRBJ2-1, the V gene TRBV7-3; maybe TRBD2 (6 bases). Written as DNA, the CDR3 is TGTGCCAGCAGCTTAGGTGGGACTCGCCCTGGAAGCAATGAGCAGTTCTTC. Protein sequence: CASSLGGTRPGSNEQFF.